The source of this T cell receptor (beta chain) is a study of molecular identifiers for immune sequencing clone quantification listed by TCRdb under 2018. The study in broad terms: For a replicate experiment, RNA from around 20,000 or 100,000 naive CD8 T cells was divided into five aliquots, of which four were sequenced. CD8 T cells were used in a methods study to benchmark molecular-identifier clustering-based TCR repertoire sequencing (MIDCIRS) and TCR RNA copy counting. Beyond this particular receptor, the publication reports: Spiked-in Jurkat TCR RNA (about ten copies' worth), which is not part of the donor repertoire, was contained in the naive libraries. Spiked-in Jurkat TCR RNA equivalent to a single cell was reported to be detectable even among approximately 1.1 million naive CD8 T cells. In CMV-specific effector cells, clones with more than 20 RNA copies contained over 97% of molecules, whereas in naive cells such clones contained under 1% of molecules. The sizes of highly expanded clones could end up underestimated when identical TCR molecules share a barcode. Without barcode sub-clustering, chimeric consensus sequences inflated TCR diversity; chimeras reached as high as 47%. Modeling gave about three recovered TCR RNA copies per cell versus around 10 by digital PCR, implying roughly 30% capture efficiency.

The library was produced with PCR. Sequencing relied on a NextSeq 500. Bulk TCR libraries were made following a previously described method, with the TCR primers given in Table S5. Purification of total RNA was performed with the Qiagen AllPrep DNA/RNA kit. Before any analysis, reads coming from multiple sequencing runs of the same library were combined into one pool. In the source study's methods: Reads were retained only if the reads had an exact TCR constant sequence, and the retained reads were trimmed to 150 nt and grouped according to their 12-nt molecular barcodes. Reads in each barcode group were sub-clustered using a 15% Levenshtein threshold, and a quality-weighted consensus sequence was built for each RNA molecule. Non-functional sequences were filtered out, along with any lower-count sequence sitting one edit away from another sequence. On the basis of fitting two negative binomial distributions, barcode sub-clusters with fewer than 20% of the maximum read count were discarded. TCRdb reanalyzed the raw reads on its own, using fastp at Q25 for trimming and MiXCR for clone calling, and kept in-frame beta chains. Identical CDR3 proteins give one entry, which carries the most common genes and DNA. These V and J calls rely on TCRdb rather than the paper's analysis. The sample table lists roughly 100,000 distinct CDR3 sequences, 35% of them with a count of one. The top ten clones comprise roughly 10% of the sample.

This clonotype appeared a few times. Its cognate antigen has yet to be identified. Nothing much larger sits one base from this clone, and base qualities are not available. Libraries of naive CD8 T cells were built from approximately 20,000 to 980,000 sorted cells, with 10%, 30% or 50% of the purified RNA used. On a BD FACSAria II, naive CD8 T cells were FACS-sorted as CD8+CD4-CCR7+CD45RA+ and collected into RLT Plus buffer. To test detection sensitivity, Jurkat RNA equivalent to ten TCR copies was spiked into samples of roughly 20,000-1,000,000 naive CD8 T cells. CD8 T cells were enriched using RosetteSep CD8+ T Cell Enrichment Cocktail and Ficoll-Paque, and the enriched cells then underwent ACK red cell lysis. The specimen sequenced was naive CD8+ T cells from blood, with Jurkat cell RNA spiked in. Explained via the paper, the cell subset or site label denotes: FACS-sorted CD8+CD4-CCR7+CD45RA+ naive T cells. This clonotype was sampled from a human donor in good health. Some libraries in this study had Jurkat cell RNA spiked in.

The DNA reads as follows: TGTGCCAGCAGCCGGGGGGGAGAGGGATTAAACATTCAGTACTTC. Its product reads: CASSRGGEGLNIQYF. The chain is assembled from TRBV7-9 and TRBJ2-4, with 8 bases matching TRBD2. The cysteine opens and the phenylalanine closes a CDR3 of 15 amino acids. The only DNA kept is the CDR3, 45 bases in frame from the first base. The germline V gene (reference sequence) provides CDR1 SEHNR and CDR2 FQNEAQ. Trimming leaves V shorter by 5 bases and J shorter by 6 bases, with the junction holding 9 bases beyond the gene matches.